The clone carrying this T cell receptor (beta chain) was picked up a small number of times. The sample comes from a study of blood T cell repertoires in COVID-19. Profiled with immunoSEQ multiplex PCR; TCRdb holds only in-frame clones, not every one. Of a few hundred thousand clones in the sample, 88% are singletons; the top ten hold more than 0.95%. The sequenced sample was PBMCs or T cells enriched from blood (not recorded which). The TCR originated in a woman under 30 who had recovered from COVID-19.

The CDR3 coding sequence is TGTGCCAGCAGCAAAGAGGGGACAGGGTGGAACACCGGGGAGCTGTTTTTT. Its protein is CASSKEGTGWNTGELFF. This chain joins TRBV21-1 and TRBJ2-2; whether TRBD1, the table's D call, matches the DNA was not checked. TRBV21-1 is deemed a pseudogene. This CDR3 comprises 17 residues.